A single sample gave rise to the 7 T cell receptor beta chains below, sequenced in a study of regulatory T cells in long-lasting Graves disease. Combining iRepertoire HTBI primers with Arm-PCR of CDR3 regions, the authors built TCR beta libraries. Using its own MiXCR run on the multiplex PCR reads, TCRdb lists one record per CDR3 protein. The sample contains more than 300,000 distinct CDR3 sequences, 15% to 20% of which appear only once. Time point indicated: newly diagnosed GD, antithyroid drugs for less than 3 months. Making the TCR library involved RNA that had been extracted from PBMCs. These same records also appear under a second study, on T cells in Graves' hyperthyroidism and ophthalmopathy.

The source material was peripheral blood mononuclear cells (PBMCs), sampled at new diagnosis, from a patient treated with antithyroid drugs. Every receptor here comes from a woman aged 18-29 years with Graves disease.

The table lists this clonotype with a few counts. The chain is built from TRBV6-2 or TRBV6-3 and TRBJ2-4, with unresolved D. Trimming took off 2 bases at V and 5 bases at J, with 7 bases between the two ends. This CDR3 is built from 13 residues. CDR1 is MNHEY and CDR2 is SVGEGT in the germline V gene. CDR3 DNA: TGTGCCAGCAGTTACGGGGTCCAAAACATTCAGTACTTC. Translation: CASSYGVQNIQYF.

This clonotype appeared many times. The V call is TRBV6-1, the J call TRBJ1-5; D uncertain. From germline, CDR1 is MNHNS and CDR2 SASEGT. The CDR3 sequence is 13 residues long. V lost 6 bases, J lost 2 bases, and 8 bases lay in between. The CDR3 protein is CASSSNGNQPQHF. The CDR3 DNA sequence: TGTGCCAGCAGCAGCAATGGCAATCAGCCCCAGCATTTT.

This clonotype showed up many times. The chain links TRBV15 to TRBJ2-3; 12 bases line up with TRBD2. CDR1 and CDR2 (germline): LNHNV, YYDKDF (reference sequence). V lost 0 bases to trimming and J lost 4 bases; unmatched junction nucleotides: 5. The CDR3 spans 17 residues. CDR3 sequence: CATSRDLTSGGSDTQYF. In DNA, the CDR3 is TGTGCCACCAGCAGAGATTTGACTAGCGGGGGTTCAGATACGCAGTATTTT. Looking up the rest from reference TRBV15 and TRBJ2-3 gives the full variable domain: DAMVIQNPRYQVTQFGKPVTLSCSQTLNHNVMYWYQQKSSQAPKLLFHYYDKDFNNEADTPDNFQSRRPNTSFCFLDIRSPGLGDTAMYLCATSRDLTSGGSDTQYFGPGTRLTVL.

This clonotype was recorded a few times. Possible read error: a much larger clone is one base away. V is TRBV28 and J is TRBJ1-2, with a tentative D call TRBD1 (6 bases). Germline V lookup: CDR1 MDHEN, CDR2 SYDVKM. The CDR3 has 12 amino acids. V lost 6 bases, J lost 5 bases, and 10 bases lay in between. DNA for the CDR3: TGTGCCAGCAGAAGCGGACAGTATGGCTACACCTTC. Protein: CASRSGQYGYTF.

The CDR3 region is CSAPTGPYGYTF. Here the CDR3 DNA reads TGCAGTGCCCCGACAGGACCCTATGGCTACACCTTC. This sequence joins TRBV20-1 and TRBJ1-2, with TRBD1 as a possible D gene (6 bases). Trimming removed 6 bases from V and 4 bases from J, with 12 bases in between. The CDR3 contains 12 residues. Per the germline V gene, CDR1 is DFQATT and CDR2 is SNEGSKA (reference sequence).

This clonotype was detected only a few times. The chain joins TRBV6-1 to TRBJ1-2; 7 bases are a match to TRBD1. This CDR3 contains 13 residues. Trimming removed 7 bases from V and 2 bases from J; junction bases left unmatched: 4. Germline CDR1 and CDR2: MNHNS and SASEGT. The CDR3 sequence is CASTGGQNYGYTF. The CDR3 DNA reads as TGTGCCAGCACCGGGGGACAGAACTATGGCTACACCTTC.

This clonotype appeared many times. The chain combines TRBV27 with TRBJ2-7; 7 bases are a match to TRBD2. The CDR3 is 13 residues long. V shed 3 bases, J shed 5 bases, and the junction held 4 bases outside the gene matches. Germline CDR1 MNHEY, CDR2 SMNVEV (reference sequence). CDR3 in amino acids: CASSFTGGNEQYF. The DNA for the CDR3 is TGTGCCAGCAGTTTTACGGGGGGTAACGAGCAGTACTTC.